The entry below describes one T cell receptor beta chain. What it binds is unknown. This sample is drawn from a study of cytomegalovirus exposure and HLA in healthy donors. Study results and caveats: There were 150 to 200 TCR beta chains listed as cytomegalovirus-associated.

60 Vbeta and 13 Jbeta primers were used in PCR. Assay: immunoSEQ multiplex PCR; the TCRdb copy retains only in-frame clones and omits some. The sample shows about 280,000 clones, about 87% of them seen only once. Germline-derived CDR1 and CDR2 are SGDLS and YYNGEE. This CDR3 has 18 amino acids. J lost 1 base, V lost 3 bases, and 12 bases had no gene match. This chain links TRBV9 with TRBJ2-5; TRBD2 matches at 10 bases. The material sequenced was PBMCs. The sequence came from a woman younger than 35 in good health and CMV-seronegative. The CDR3 DNA sequence: TGTGCCAGCAGCGACCCGCGAAGCGGGGGGGCCGCCCAAGAGACCCAGTACTTC. Translating it yields CASSDPRSGGAAQETQYF.